This passage covers 32 T cell receptor beta chains from one sample sequenced in a study of blood T cell repertoires in COVID-19. Method: immunoSEQ multiplex PCR; TCRdb's copy keeps in-frame clones and lacks some. The table includes around 100,000 clones, about 90% detected once. Sequenced material: peripheral blood. The receptor source for this set is a man aged 50-60 years in a cohort sampled during active COVID-19.

V usage is TRBV7-2 and J usage is TRBJ1-4, with D possibly TRBD1 on 5 matching bases. Germline loops: CDR1 SGHTA, CDR2 FQGNSA. Trimming cost V 5 bases and J 4 bases, with 14 bases left between them. CDR3 length: 15 residues. CDR3 in DNA: TGTGCCAGCAGCCGTGGCGGGGGGAATAATGAAAAACTGTTTTTT. It specifies CASSRGGGNNEKLFF.

The chain links TRBV6-1 to TRBJ1-2, with a possible D match to TRBD1 (6 bases). This CDR3 is 15 amino acids long. From germline, CDR1 is MNHNS and CDR2 SASEGT. The V gene lost 3 bases and the J gene lost 4 bases, with 15 bases spanning the gap. The CDR3 nucleotides are TGTGCCAGCAGTGAGAGCCCAGGGGATGTCTATGGCTACACCTTC. This encodes CASSESPGDVYGYTF.

The chain links TRBV28 to TRBJ1-1; a weak D match, TRBD1 (5 bases). The CDR3 sequence is 13 residues long. The germline V and J ends were trimmed by 6 bases and 4 bases, with 12 bases remaining between them. Germline CDR1 MDHEN, CDR2 SYDVKM. The CDR3 protein is CASSHSGGTEAFF. As DNA, the CDR3 is TGTGCCAGCAGCCACTCGGGGGGCACTGAAGCTTTCTTT. Together with reference TRBV28 and TRBJ1-1, the CDR3 gives the full variable domain: DVKVTQSSRYLVKRTGEKVFLECVQDMDHENMFWYRQDPGLGLRLIYFSYDVKMKEKGDIPEGYSVSREKKERFSLILESASTNQTSMYLCASSHSGGTEAFFGQGTRLTVV.

For the CDR3, the DNA is TGTGCCAGCAGCACAGCAGGGCTAGCGGGTAACACCGGGGAGCTGTTTTTT. Encoded protein: CASSTAGLAGNTGELFF. This chain uses TRBV7-9 with TRBJ2-2; 8 bases are a match to TRBD2. Germline CDR1 reads SEHNR; CDR2 reads FQNEAQ (reference sequence). The V gene end was trimmed by 5 bases and the J gene end by 2 bases; junction bases not matched to a gene: 10. The CDR3 loop spans 17 amino acids.

The rearrangement uses TRBV5-1 and TRBJ1-2; TRBD1 matches 11 bases. This CDR3 is 16 amino acids long. After removal of 7 bases from V and 7 bases from J, the junction contained 15 bases not matched to a gene. Germline V gene lookup returns CDR1 SGHRS and CDR2 YFSETQ. Here the CDR3 DNA reads TGCGCCAGCGGAGACCCGGACAGGGGGCGGACGTCTGGCTACACCTTC. Amino acid sequence: CASGDPDRGRTSGYTF.

This chain joins TRBV6-2 or TRBV6-3 and TRBJ2-5; TRBD1 is a possible D gene (5 bases). This CDR3 is built from 15 residues. CDR1 and CDR2 from the germline V gene are MNHEY and SVGEGT. V was clipped by 6 bases and J by 3 bases, with 17 bases between them. DNA for the CDR3: TGTGCCAGCAGCCTAAGGGGCTCCTACAAAGAGACCCAGTACTTC. It encodes CASSLRGSYKETQYF.

The rearrangement links TRBV29-1 to TRBJ2-4; no clear D gene. Between the trimmed V and J ends, which lost 6 bases and 0 bases, there was a span of 9 bases. Germline V gene lookup returns CDR1 SQVTM and CDR2 ANQGSEA. This CDR3 region has 13 residues. CDR3 amino acids: CSVGDTAKNIQYF. DNA of the CDR3: TGCAGCGTCGGCGACACAGCCAAAAACATTCAGTACTTC.

The genes are TRBV25-1 and TRBJ2-7; weak D call: TRBD2 (6 bases). V was clipped by 2 bases and J by 6 bases, with 17 bases between them. The CDR3 totals 15 residues. CDR1 MGHDK and CDR2 SYGVNS come from the germline V gene. CDR3 sequence reads: CASSEPARGTGEQYF. The CDR3 bases are TGTGCCAGCAGTGAACCAGCGCGGGGAACGGGCGAGCAGTACTTC.

This rearrangement joins TRBV28 to TRBJ1-6; unclear D gene. The CDR3 runs 12 residues. With 5 bases removed from V and 9 bases from J, the gap between germline ends came to 8 bases. Germline CDR1 is MDHEN and CDR2 is SYDVKM. The CDR3 protein is CASSDPGSPLHF. As DNA, the CDR3 is TGTGCCAGCAGTGATCCGGGTTCACCCCTCCACTTT. The whole variable domain, filled in from reference TRBV28 and TRBJ1-6, reads DVKVTQSSRYLVKRTGEKVFLECVQDMDHENMFWYRQDPGLGLRLIYFSYDVKMKEKGDIPEGYSVSREKKERFSLILESASTNQTSMYLCASSDPGSPLHFGNGTRLTVT.

This chain's CDR3 is CAISEGLGLQETQYF. The CDR3 DNA reads TGTGCCATCAGTGAGGGGCTGGGCCTCCAAGAGACCCAGTACTTC. The chain employs TRBV10-3 and TRBJ2-5, with no clear D. The germline V gene encodes CDR1 ENHRY and CDR2 SYGVKD. V dropped 2 bases and J dropped 1 base, with 11 bases sitting between them. The CDR3 totals 15 residues.

V is TRBV11-2 and J is TRBJ1-2, with TRBD1 matching over 12 bases. After removal of 4 bases from V and 4 bases from J, the junction contained 13 bases not matched to a gene. This CDR3 is built from 18 residues. Germline CDR1 reads SGHAT; CDR2 reads FQNNGV. The CDR3 region is CASSYFPGQGALSYGYTF. CDR3 nucleotide sequence: TGTGCCAGCAGCTACTTTCCGGGACAGGGGGCGCTTAGCTATGGCTACACCTTC.

For the CDR3, the DNA is TGTGCCAGCGACAGGGGATACCAGGGAGGAAATGAGCAGTTCTTC. It translates to CASDRGYQGGNEQFF. V usage is TRBV13 and J usage is TRBJ2-1; the match to TRBD1 covers 8 bases. The V gene's germline CDR1 is PRHDT and CDR2 FYEKMQ (reference sequence). The CDR3 contains 15 residues. V dropped 8 bases and J dropped 7; count of bases not matched to a gene: 13.

The V call is TRBV3-1 (or the pseudogene TRBV3-2), the J call TRBJ2-3; the D is unclear. V was clipped by 3 bases and J by 3 bases, with 7 bases between them. The CDR3 runs 13 residues. Germline assignment: CDR1 LGHDT and CDR2 YNNKEL (reference sequence). The CDR3 here is CASSQLRTDTQYF. CDR3 bases: TGTGCCAGCAGCCAGTTGAGGACAGATACGCAGTATTTT.

The chain recombines TRBV7-6 with TRBJ2-3; 11 bases are a match to TRBD2. Germline V CDR1 and CDR2: SGHVS, FNYEAQ. With V trimmed by 2 bases and J by 2 bases, 3 bases remained unmatched. The length of the CDR3 is 16 residues. In DNA, the CDR3 is TGTGCCAGCAGCTTAATAGCGGGGGGGTTCACAGATACGCAGTATTTT. Protein product: CASSLIAGGFTDTQYF.

The rearrangement uses TRBV11-3 and TRBJ1-5; D is undetermined. Trimming took 5 bases from V and 6 from J, leaving 11 bases between them. Germline V gene sequence: CDR1 SGHNT, CDR2 YENEEA. The CDR3 spans 13 residues. CDR3 in amino acids: CASSLLAGQPQHF. As DNA, the CDR3 is TGTGCCAGCAGCCTCCTAGCAGGTCAGCCCCAGCATTTT.

The chain links TRBV28 to TRBJ2-7; 8 positions match TRBD2. The CDR3 sequence is 11 residues long. The V gene end was trimmed by 11 bases and the J gene end by 4 bases; junction bases not matched to a gene: 4. The germline V gene has CDR1 MDHEN and CDR2 SYDVKM. The CDR3 DNA reads as TGTGCCTCGGGGGGGGTATACGAGCAGTACGTC. Translation: CASGGVYEQYV.

The chain couples TRBV5-1 to TRBJ2-7, with D maybe TRBD2 (6 bases). Germline values: CDR1 SGHRS, CDR2 YFSETQ. V gave up 4 bases and J gave up 4 bases, with 15 bases separating them. The CDR3 length is 14 residues. CDR3 sequence (DNA): TGCGCCAGCAGCCCCGGAGGGGACTTATACGAGCAGTACTTC. This codes for CASSPGGDLYEQYF.

V usage is TRBV7-9 and J usage is TRBJ2-1, with TRBD1 matching 11 bases. The junction had 10 bases not matched to a gene; V was cut back by 2 bases and J by 10 bases. The CDR3 extends over 16 amino acids. The germline V gene encodes CDR1 SEHNR and CDR2 FQNEAQ (reference sequence). The DNA for the CDR3 is TGTGCCAGCAGCTTATCAGGGACAGGGGGTTCCATAGAGCAGTTCTTC. It codes for CASSLSGTGGSIEQFF.

This chain links TRBV7-9 with TRBJ1-1; D possibly corresponds to TRBD1 (5 bases). The germline V gene has CDR1 SEHNR and CDR2 FQNEAQ (reference sequence). V lost 1 base and J lost 3, with 9 bases in between. CDR3 length: 14 amino acids. CDR3 amino acids: CASSLVDRHTEAFF. DNA for the CDR3: TGTGCCAGCAGCTTAGTAGACAGACACACTGAAGCTTTCTTT.

The genes are TRBV6-5 and TRBJ2-2; D may be TRBD1 (7 bases). V shed 6 bases and J shed 6 bases, with 14 bases lying between them. CDR1 and CDR2 (germline): MNHEY, SVGAGI. The CDR3 contains 14 residues. The CDR3 DNA follows: TGTGCCAGCAGGCCAGGGGGGCCGGCCGGGGAGCTGTTTTTT. It is translated as CASRPGGPAGELFF.

CDR3 sequence: CASSVGLAEYNEQFF. CDR3 bases: TGTGCCAGCAGCGTAGGACTAGCGGAATACAATGAGCAGTTCTTC. The chain has TRBV9 and TRBJ2-1; 9 bases match TRBD2. This CDR3 has 15 amino acids. Per the germline V gene, CDR1 is SGDLS and CDR2 is YYNGEE. The ends lost 0 bases at V and 4 bases at J; junction bases unmatched: 2.

CDR3 residues: CASSLTLGGDEKLFF. The CDR3, as DNA: TGTGCCAGCAGCCTTACCCTGGGGGGAGATGAAAAACTGTTTTTT. The V gene is TRBV4-2, the J gene TRBJ1-4; weak D call: TRBD1 (5 bases). The CDR3 length is 15 residues. CDR1 is LGHNA, CDR2 YNFKEQ, per germline. The V end lost 4 bases, the J end lost 6 bases, and 15 bases lay between the germline ends.

The chain carries TRBV10-3 and TRBJ1-2, with D possibly being TRBD1 (5 bases). The CDR3 sequence is 15 residues long. Germline-derived CDR1 and CDR2 are ENHRY and SYGVKD. V was shortened by 10 bases and J by 8 bases, with 26 bases between the two germline ends. CDR3: CATTPGTAGIEGYTF. The CDR3 DNA reads TGTGCCACCACCCCAGGTACGGCAGGGATAGAGGGCTACACCTTC.

The chain carries TRBV5-1 and TRBJ1-1, with TRBD1 matching over 9 bases. The CDR3 consists of 15 residues. J was trimmed by 10 bases and V by 3 bases; bases with no gene match: 13. Germline V gene lookup returns CDR1 SGHRS and CDR2 YFSETQ. CDR3 region: CASSYYDRDREGAFF. The CDR3 DNA follows: TGCGCCAGCAGCTACTACGACCGGGACAGGGAAGGAGCTTTCTTT.

The chain uses TRBV6-5 and TRBJ1-1; 7 bases agree with TRBD1. CDR1 is MNHEY, CDR2 SVGAGI, per germline. Losses at the gene ends were 6 bases for V and 1 base for J; bases not matched to a gene: 2. The CDR3 has 13 amino acids. The CDR3 coding sequence is TGTGCCAGCAGGGACAGGAGGAACACTGAAGCTTTCTTT. Translation: CASRDRRNTEAFF.

The V and J genes are TRBV29-1 and TRBJ2-1; 10 bases match TRBD1. From germline, CDR1 is SQVTM and CDR2 ANQGSEA. The CDR3 is 18 amino acids. The V and J ends lost 4 bases and 5 bases, in that order; junction bases with no gene match: 17. CDR3 region: CSVVGGTGADHTDNEQFF. CDR3 bases: TGCAGCGTTGTTGGAGGGACAGGGGCCGACCATACGGACAATGAGCAGTTCTTC.

This sequence joins TRBV19 and TRBJ1-5, with D perhaps matching TRBD1 (5 bases). The CDR3 totals 14 residues. V shed 3 bases and J shed 5 bases, with 11 bases lying between them. Per germline, CDR1 LNHDA and CDR2 SQIVND (reference sequence). The CDR3 DNA reads TGTGCCAGTAGTATTGACAGCTCTTATCAGCCCCAGCATTTT. This gives the protein CASSIDSSYQPQHF.

The chain couples TRBV9 to TRBJ2-5, with TRBD2 matching 10 bases. CDR3 length: 15 amino acids. V dropped 4 bases and J dropped 4; count of bases not matched to a gene: 7. Germline CDR1 and CDR2: SGDLS and YYNGEE. CDR3 bases: TGTGCCAGCAGCCGAAGCGGGGGGGCCTTAGAGACCCAGTACTTC. Its translation: CASSRSGGALETQYF.

This chain joins TRBV29-1 and TRBJ2-1; D ambiguous. The V end was cut by 5 bases, the J end by 2 bases, with 4 bases between. The CDR3 is 11 residues long. Germline V gene data show CDR1 as SQVTM and CDR2 as ANQGSEA. The CDR3 region is CSVLTYNEQFF. The DNA for the CDR3 is TGCAGCGTTCTTACCTACAATGAGCAGTTCTTC.

This chain connects TRBV3-1 (or the pseudogene TRBV3-2) to TRBJ2-5, with 9 bases matching TRBD2. The ends lost 4 bases at V and 3 bases at J; junction bases unmatched: 3. The germline CDR1 and CDR2 sequences are LGHDT and YNNKEL (reference sequence). The CDR3 loop spans 14 amino acids. The chain's CDR3 is CASSRAGGKETQYF. CDR3 sequence (DNA): TGTGCCAGCAGCCGAGCGGGGGGCAAAGAGACCCAGTACTTC.

This sequence joins TRBV2 and TRBJ2-5, with 11 bases lining up with TRBD2. The CDR3 length is 14 residues. V gave up 5 bases and J gave up 4 bases; unmatched junction bases: 3. Germline values: CDR1 SNHLY, CDR2 FYNNEI. For the CDR3, the DNA is TGTGCCAGCAGTCTAGCGGGGGGCAGAGAGACCCAGTACTTC. It translates to CASSLAGGRETQYF.

V usage is TRBV2 and J usage is TRBJ2-1; 7 nucleotides line up with TRBD1. Germline V lookup: CDR1 SNHLY, CDR2 FYNNEI. The V and J ends lost 6 bases and 0 bases, in that order; junction bases with no gene match: 5. This CDR3 contains 15 residues. The CDR3 DNA follows: TGTGCCAGCAGAGCGACAGGGAGCTCCTACAATGAGCAGTTCTTC. This translates into CASRATGSSYNEQFF.